The clone carrying this TCR beta chain occurred a few times. Its target is not known. Sample time point: sample taken at primary tumor resection. Tumor, nontumor lung or frozen PBMC supplied whole RNA, sequenced without sorting. Donation came from 70 or so patients with untreated early-stage non-small cell lung cancer. This specimen belongs to a study of spatial heterogeneity in lung cancer. Whole-study context: The study consistently detected more beta-chain than alpha-chain sequences. Whole-study findings and limits: Detection of ubiquitous tumor TCRs in blood was higher at resection than follow-up.

The germline V gene has CDR1 LGHNA and CDR2 YSLEER. The V and J ends lost 1 base and 0 bases respectively, with 9 bases between them. The CDR3 has 15 residues. A unique molecular identifier was carried by every single TCR cDNA molecule. TCRdb independently ran MiXCR on the 5' RACE reads; one entry per CDR3 protein. The table lists about 12,000 distinct CDR3 sequences, around 13% of them singletons. This TCR came from a male donor with early-stage non-small cell lung cancer. The sequencing here drew on PBMCs, taken at surgery. The V gene is TRBV4-3, the J gene TRBJ1-1; a possible D gene is TRBD1 (5 bases). The CDR3 sequence is CASSQVQGMNTEAFF. The DNA for the CDR3 is TGCGCCAGCAGCCAAGTGCAGGGCATGAACACTGAAGCTTTCTTT.